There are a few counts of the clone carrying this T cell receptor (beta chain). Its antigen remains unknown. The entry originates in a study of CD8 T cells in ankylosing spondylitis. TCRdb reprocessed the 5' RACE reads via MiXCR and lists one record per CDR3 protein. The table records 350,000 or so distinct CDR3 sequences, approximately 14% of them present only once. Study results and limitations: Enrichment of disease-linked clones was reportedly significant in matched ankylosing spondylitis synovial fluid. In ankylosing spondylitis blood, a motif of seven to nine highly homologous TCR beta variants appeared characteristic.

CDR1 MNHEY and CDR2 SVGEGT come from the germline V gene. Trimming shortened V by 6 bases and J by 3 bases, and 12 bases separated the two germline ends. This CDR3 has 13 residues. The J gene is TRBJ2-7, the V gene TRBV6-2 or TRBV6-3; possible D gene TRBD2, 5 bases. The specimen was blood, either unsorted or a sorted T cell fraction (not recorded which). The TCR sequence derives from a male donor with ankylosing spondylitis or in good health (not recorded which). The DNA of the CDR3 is TGTGCCAGCAGACTCCACCGGGGCTACGAGCAGTACTTC. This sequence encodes CASRLHRGYEQYF.